The table lists the clone carrying this TCR beta chain with a count of one. The data belong to a study of blood T cell repertoires in COVID-19. In the original processing: From reference gene primer amplification, estimates of nucleated cell counts were derived. Measured with immunoSEQ multiplex PCR; TCRdb has only the in-frame clones, and not every one. That table furnishes V, J and clone size, whereas the DNA furnished D and trimming. The repertoire holds around 430,000 clones, with about nine tenths as singletons. The CDR3 consists of 13 residues. Losses at the gene ends were 8 bases for V and 0 bases for J; bases not matched to a gene: 2. The V gene's germline CDR1 is MNHEY and CDR2 SVGAGI.

The sequence was collected from a woman between 50 and 59 years old with COVID-19, enrolled during active disease. The sequencing input was peripheral blood. The chain uses TRBV6-5 and TRBJ2-3, with 7 positions matching TRBD1. For the CDR3, the DNA is TGTGCCAGCCGGGGACAGAGCACAGATACGCAGTATTTT. Protein product: CASRGQSTDTQYF.